The next 15 T cell receptor beta chains were all read from a single sample in a study of T-cell reconstitution after alpha-beta-depleted transplantation in children. Preparation of the TCRbeta library involved a method that used unique molecular identifiers. MiXCR, applied by TCRdb to the PCR reads, yields one record per CDR3 protein. Of some 520,000 distinct CDR3 sequences listed, approximately 32% are singletons. Sequences were derived from PBMCs from the stem cell graft donor, sampled from the stem cell graft. The receptor source for this set is a human donor who donated a stem cell graft to a child with aplastic anemia.

The V gene is TRBV7-8, the J gene TRBJ2-1, with 7 bases that match TRBD2. The junction had 8 bases not matched to a gene; V was cut back by 0 bases and J by 6 bases. This CDR3 spans 16 amino acids. Germline V CDR1 and CDR2: SGHVS, FQNEAQ. DNA for the CDR3: TGTGCCAGCAGCTTAGCGGGAGGGCCTAGTGGCAATGAGCAGTTCTTC. Translating it yields CASSLAGGPSGNEQFF.

J is TRBJ2-7 and V is TRBV7-8; TRBD1 agrees at 8 bases. The length of the CDR3 is 16 residues. In germline, CDR1 is SGHVS, CDR2 FQNEAQ. The ends lost 4 bases at V and 0 bases at J; junction bases unmatched: 8. CDR3 amino acids: CASSSGYRGVSYEQYV. The CDR3 DNA reads as TGTGCCAGCAGCTCGGGGTACAGGGGGGTCTCCTACGAGCAGTACGTC.

This clonotype came up once. V is TRBV3-1 and J is TRBJ1-1; 11 bases map to TRBD1. The germline gives CDR1 LGHDT, CDR2 YNNKEL (reference sequence). This CDR3 comprises 15 residues. J gave up 6 bases and V 4 bases, and 7 bases lay outside the gene matches. CDR3 region: CASSRTGGRVPEAFF. CDR3 nucleotides: TGTGCCAGCAGCCGGACAGGGGGCCGCGTTCCTGAAGCTTTCTTT.

This chain uses TRBV14 with TRBJ2-1; 7 nucleotides align to TRBD2. Germline CDR1 reads SGHDN; CDR2 reads FVKESK. This CDR3 spans 13 amino acids. The V gene end was trimmed by 3 bases and the J gene end by 7 bases; junction bases not matched to a gene: 3. The CDR3 nucleotides read TGTGCCAGCAGCCAGGACGGGGGGAATGAGCAGTTCTTC. Its translation is CASSQDGGNEQFF.

The gene calls are TRBV28 and TRBJ2-1; TRBD2 aligns across 9 bases. J was trimmed by 4 bases and V by 2 bases; bases with no gene match: 12. This CDR3 comprises 18 residues. Germline values: CDR1 MDHEN, CDR2 SYDVKM. This CDR3 is CASSLLPTSGWRYNEQFF. The DNA of the CDR3 is TGTGCCAGCAGTTTACTACCGACTAGCGGATGGCGATACAATGAGCAGTTCTTC.

For the CDR3, the DNA is TGTGCTAGCGGCTGGGGTAGGGAGAGCTACACCTTC. It encodes CASGWGRESYTF. The chain carries TRBV7-8 and TRBJ1-2; D is unresolved. Germline CDR1 reads SGHVS; CDR2 reads FQNEAQ. This CDR3 is 12 amino acids long.

This clonotype was recorded only once. This chain uses TRBV15 with TRBJ2-3; 9 bases align to TRBD1. The CDR3 length is 15 residues. With V trimmed by 3 bases and J by 1 base, 2 bases remained unmatched. Germline assignment: CDR1 LNHNV and CDR2 YYDKDF (reference sequence). CDR3 in DNA: TGTGCCACCAGCAGCGGGACAGGGCGCACAGATACGCAGTATTTT. As protein: CATSSGTGRTDTQYF.

V usage is TRBV6-1 and J usage is TRBJ1-5; 7 nucleotides match TRBD1. The CDR3 has 15 amino acids. V gave up 6 bases and J gave up 4 bases; unmatched junction bases: 9. Germline CDR1 is MNHNS and CDR2 is SASEGT. In DNA, the CDR3 is TGTGCCAGCAGGAATACAGGGGCCATTAATCAGCCCCAGCATTTT. Protein product: CASRNTGAINQPQHF.

This clonotype was found a few times. The chain uses TRBV6-1 and TRBJ1-2; TRBD1 matches at 10 bases. V dropped 8 bases and J dropped 4; count of bases not matched to a gene: 7. This CDR3 is built from 14 residues. Germline loops: CDR1 MNHNS, CDR2 SASEGT. The CDR3 loop is CASVRDRGTYGYTF. The DNA of the CDR3 is TGTGCCAGCGTGCGGGACAGGGGCACCTATGGCTACACCTTC.

In this sample, this clonotype turned up a few times. The chain has TRBV20-1 and TRBJ2-2; D not certain. The germline V and J ends were trimmed by 0 bases and 2 bases, with 13 bases remaining between them. The CDR3 is 16 residues long. Per germline, CDR1 DFQATT and CDR2 SNEGSKA (reference sequence). The DNA of the CDR3 is TGCAGTGCTAGAGACGGGCCGCGTAGCAACACCGGGGAGCTGTTTTTT. Translated, it gives CSARDGPRSNTGELFF.

This clonotype was seen only a few times. The CDR3 is CASSPQTVKNIQYF. The DNA for the CDR3 is TGTGCCAGCTCACCACAGACAGTGAAAAACATTCAGTACTTC. The gene calls are TRBV18 and TRBJ2-4; perhaps TRBD1 as D (5 bases). The V gene lost 1 base and the J gene lost 4 bases, with 8 bases spanning the gap. CDR3 length: 14 residues. Looked up from germline, CDR1 is KGHSH and CDR2 is LQKENI.

The genes are TRBV6-1 and TRBJ2-1; 10 bases map to TRBD2. V was pared by 7 bases and J by 8 bases, with 8 bases of the junction left unmatched. Germline CDR1 MNHNS, CDR2 SASEGT. This CDR3 is built from 14 residues. As DNA, the CDR3 is TGTGCCAGCACCAACGTAGCGGGAGGCGATGAGCAGTTCTTC. Protein product: CASTNVAGGDEQFF.

This chain links TRBV29-1 with TRBJ2-5; D possibly matches TRBD1 or TRBD2 (7 bases each). This CDR3 has 13 residues. Per the germline V gene, CDR1 is SQVTM and CDR2 is ANQGSEA. V gave up 1 base and J gave up 5 bases, with 11 bases separating them. CDR3 sequence (DNA): TGCAGCGTTGAAGGACAGGGAGGGGAGACCCAGTACTTC. The encoded protein is CSVEGQGGETQYF.

This clonotype has more than one count but fewer than ten. The CDR3 DNA is TGTGCCAGCAGTCACGGCGACAGGACTAGCGGGAGATTTTTTTGGTACAATGAGCAGTTCTTC. Protein sequence: CASSHGDRTSGRFFWYNEQFF. This chain connects TRBV27 to TRBJ2-1; TRBD2 matches 13 bases. This CDR3 region has 21 residues. CDR1 is MNHEY and CDR2 is SMNVEV in the germline V gene (reference sequence). V lost 5 bases and J lost 4; bases outside the gene matches: 20.

The chain uses TRBV6-2 or TRBV6-3 and TRBJ2-1; 7 nucleotides agree with TRBD2. This CDR3 spans 15 amino acids. The ends lost 5 bases at V and 1 base at J; junction bases unmatched: 5. The germline CDR1 and CDR2 sequences are MNHEY and SVGEGT. This CDR3 reads CASSAQGGSYNEQFF. CDR3 DNA sequence: TGTGCCAGCAGTGCGCAGGGAGGGTCCTACAATGAGCAGTTCTTC.